The clone carrying this T cell receptor beta chain has ten or more counts. Its antigen is unidentified. The junction differs from germline at one of its ends, possibly a read error. TCRdb recomputed calls from the 5' RACE reads with MiXCR, one row per CDR3 protein. Among some 110,000 distinct CDR3 sequences listed, 8.4% were seen once. The data were obtained in a study of T cells after yellow fever vaccination. Study-level points and caveats: CD4 and CD8 compartments shared a small share of clonotypes. Though it reached lower strength, the secondary response hit its peak faster, day 5 versus 15.

The germline CDR1 and CDR2 sequences are SSHAT and FNYEAQ (reference sequence). CDR3 length: 13 amino acids. J is TRBJ2-1 and V is TRBV7-7, with D uncertain. This TCR derives from a man aged 30 to 45 who received the YFV17D yellow fever vaccine. This specimen was CD8+ T cells sorted from PBMCs, taken 45 days after the yellow fever booster vaccination. CDR3 DNA: TGTGCTAGCAGCCAGAGTTGGTTAAATGAGCAGTTCTTC. Amino acids: CASSQSWLNEQFF.